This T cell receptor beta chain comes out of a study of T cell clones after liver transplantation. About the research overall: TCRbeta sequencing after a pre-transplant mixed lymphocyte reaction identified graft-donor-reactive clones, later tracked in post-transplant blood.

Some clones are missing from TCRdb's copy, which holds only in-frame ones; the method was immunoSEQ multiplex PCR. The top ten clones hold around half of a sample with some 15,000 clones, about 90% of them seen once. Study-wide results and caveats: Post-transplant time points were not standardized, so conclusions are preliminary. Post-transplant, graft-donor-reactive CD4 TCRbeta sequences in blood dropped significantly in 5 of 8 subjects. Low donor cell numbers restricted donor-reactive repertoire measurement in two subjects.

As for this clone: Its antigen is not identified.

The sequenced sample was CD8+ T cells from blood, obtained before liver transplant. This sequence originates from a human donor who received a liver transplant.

CDR3 DNA sequence: TGTGCCACGTCGGGACTCCTGAACACTGAAGCTTTCTTT. Its protein is CATSGLLNTEAFF. V usage is TRBV5-4 and J usage is TRBJ1-1; the D gene is possibly TRBD1 (5 bases). Per germline, CDR1 SGHNT and CDR2 YYREEE (reference sequence). The CDR3 extends over 13 amino acids. V gave up 9 bases and J gave up 0 bases, with 12 bases separating them.